One and the same sample provided the 20 T cell receptor beta chains below, sequenced in a study of Graves' ophthalmopathy and Graves' hyperthyroidism. Using RNA transcripts, the TCR beta CDR3 regions were amplified. After a first-round RT-PCR with HTBI primers, a second-round multiplex PCR was run. MiXCR, applied by TCRdb to the multiplex PCR reads, yields one record per CDR3 protein. Seen here are 1 million to 1.3 million distinct CDR3 sequences, roughly two fifths observed once, and the top ten hold around 10%. The specimen was peripheral blood or thyroid tissue (not recorded which). All receptors derive from an adult man with Graves' hyperthyroidism.

This clonotype has ten or more counts. The rearrangement joins TRBV19 to TRBJ1-3; 10 bases fit TRBD1. CDR3 length: 13 residues. Germline V gene sequence: CDR1 LNHDA, CDR2 SQIVND (reference sequence). CDR3 nucleotides: TGTTCCTCGGGACAGGGGACTGGAAACACCATATATTTT. Amino acid sequence: CSSGQGTGNTIYF.

This clonotype appeared many times. The V call is TRBV6-5, the J call TRBJ1-1; possibly TRBD1 for D (5 bases). CDR3 length: 13 amino acids. Germline loops: CDR1 MNHEY, CDR2 SVGAGI. V was clipped by 5 bases and J by 4 bases, with 11 bases between them. The chain's CDR3 is CASSQGLTTEAFF. CDR3 DNA sequence: TGTGCCAGCAGTCAGGGTTTGACCACTGAAGCTTTCTTT.

In this sample, this clonotype turned up many times. V is TRBV5-1 and J is TRBJ1-2; tentative D call: TRBD1 (5 bases). Germline V gene sequence: CDR1 SGHRS, CDR2 YFSETQ. The CDR3 has 15 residues. Trimming stripped 2 bases from V and 7 bases from J, with 18 bases between. The CDR3 sequence: CASSFKAGSYLGYTF. The CDR3 DNA follows: TGCGCCAGCAGCTTTAAAGCAGGGTCTTACCTTGGCTACACCTTC.

This chain connects TRBV19 to TRBJ2-2; 9 nucleotides match TRBD1. Germline loops: CDR1 LNHDA, CDR2 SQIVND (reference sequence). The CDR3 has 15 amino acids. The V gene end was trimmed by 7 bases and the J gene end by 5 bases; junction bases not matched to a gene: 8. The CDR3 protein is CASTGDRVPTGELFF. DNA for the CDR3: TGTGCCAGTACCGGGGACAGGGTCCCTACCGGGGAGCTGTTTTTT.

This clonotype was found many times. The CDR3 bases are TGTGCCAGCAGGAAAACGGGACAGGGGGAGACCCAGTACTTC. It is translated as CASRKTGQGETQYF. The chain employs TRBV12-3 or TRBV12-4 and TRBJ2-5, with 10 nucleotides matching TRBD1. Trimming at V came to 6 bases and at J to 5 bases, leaving 6 bases not matched to a gene. This CDR3 is 14 amino acids long.

This clonotype appeared many times. This chain links TRBV25-1 with TRBJ1-2; D call uncertain. This CDR3 contains 13 residues. The germline V and J ends were trimmed by 4 bases and 8 bases, with 14 bases remaining between them. CDR1 and CDR2 (germline): MGHDK, SYGVNS. The CDR3 DNA sequence: TGTGCCAGCAGTGGGACGGGGAGAGGAGGCTACACCTTC. It yields the protein CASSGTGRGGYTF.

The CDR3 region is CASSLPGSSDTQYF. In nucleotides, the CDR3 is TGTGCCAGCAGCTTACCTGGCAGCTCAGATACGCAGTATTTT. The chain couples TRBV7-9 to TRBJ2-3; D gene uncertain. The germline gives CDR1 SEHNR, CDR2 FQNEAQ (reference sequence). CDR3 length equals 14 residues. The germline V and J ends were trimmed by 2 bases and 4 bases, with 10 bases remaining between them.

This clonotype was found many times. The chain joins TRBV7-6 to TRBJ2-7, with D possibly TRBD2 on 5 matching bases. The CDR3 sequence is 13 residues long. Trimming stripped 2 bases from V and 6 bases from J, with 11 bases between. CDR1 is SGHVS and CDR2 is FNYEAQ in the germline V gene. This chain's CDR3 is CASSLSFGGEQYF. The CDR3 bases are TGTGCCAGCAGCTTAAGTTTCGGAGGCGAGCAGTACTTC. Full variable domain (remainder filled in from reference TRBV7-6 and TRBJ2-7): GAGVSQSPRYKVTKRGQDVALRCDPISGHVSLYWYRQALGQGPEFLTYFNYEAQQDKSGLPNDRFSAERPEGSISTLTIQRTEQRDSAMYRCASSLSFGGEQYFGPGTRLTVT.

The genes are TRBV7-9 and TRBJ2-7; a possible D gene is TRBD2 (6 bases). Germline assignment: CDR1 SEHNR and CDR2 FQNEAQ (reference sequence). Trimming took off 5 bases at V and 1 base at J, with 15 bases between the two ends. The CDR3 extends over 15 amino acids. This CDR3 reads CASSGVGAGSYEQYF. The CDR3 DNA sequence: TGTGCCAGCAGCGGAGTGGGCGCGGGATCCTACGAGCAGTACTTC.

The sample holds many counts of this clonotype. This chain uses TRBV10-3 with TRBJ1-1; D might be TRBD1 (5 bases). The CDR3 consists of 14 residues. Germline V lookup: CDR1 ENHRY, CDR2 SYGVKD. Trimming pared 6 bases from V and 2 bases from J, leaving 13 bases between. This CDR3 reads CAISAGGGNTEAFF. CDR3 coding DNA: TGTGCCATCAGCGCTGGGGGGGGAAACACTGAAGCTTTCTTT.

This clonotype was observed many times. The rearrangement uses TRBV24-1 and TRBJ1-5; D is uncertain. V was cut by 2 bases and J by 4 bases, with 5 bases left in between. This CDR3 region has 13 residues. Looked up from germline, CDR1 is KGHDR and CDR2 is SFDVKD. DNA for the CDR3: TGTGCCACCAGTGATTACGGGAATCAGCCCCAGCATTTT. It yields the protein CATSDYGNQPQHF.

The sample holds many counts of this clonotype. The chain carries TRBV7-9 and TRBJ1-4; D remains ambiguous. Deletions cut 5 bases from V and 7 bases from J, with 17 bases between. Per germline, CDR1 SEHNR and CDR2 FQNEAQ (reference sequence). The CDR3 runs to 15 residues. The CDR3 is CASSIRTERSEKLFF. The DNA for the CDR3 is TGTGCCAGCAGCATTCGTACAGAGAGAAGTGAAAAACTGTTTTTT.

This clonotype was seen repeatedly, ten times or more. V gene TRBV7-9 combines with J gene TRBJ2-5; D remains unclear. The CDR3 runs 14 residues. Germline CDR1 is SEHNR and CDR2 is FQNEAQ (reference sequence). V was cut by 1 base and J by 4 bases, with 10 bases left in between. The CDR3 reads CASSLVHLLETQYF. The DNA of the CDR3 is TGTGCCAGCAGCTTAGTACACCTCTTAGAGACCCAGTACTTC.

The chain combines TRBV19 with TRBJ1-5, with D possibly TRBD1 on 6 matching bases. V was clipped by 4 bases and J by 4 bases, with 17 bases between them. From germline, CDR1 is LNHDA and CDR2 SQIVND (reference sequence). This CDR3 has 16 residues. CDR3 in DNA: TGTGCCAGTAGTAGTACCCGAGGACAGCGTAATCAGCCCCAGCATTTT. This codes for CASSSTRGQRNQPQHF.

This clonotype was found many times. Here the CDR3 DNA reads TGCGCCAGCAGTGAGTCGGACCCTAGCAATCAGCCCCAGCATTTT. Translating gives CASSESDPSNQPQHF. The rearrangement links TRBV10-2 to TRBJ1-5; D call uncertain. The CDR3 consists of 15 residues. Per the germline V gene, CDR1 is WSHSY and CDR2 is SAAADI. The ends were cut back, 0 bases at V and 0 bases at J, with 6 bases in the middle.

On this clonotype itself: Mismatch with germline at one junction end may stem from a read error. The rearrangement joins TRBV29-1 to TRBJ2-7; 8 bases are a match to TRBD1. Per the germline V gene, CDR1 is SQVTM and CDR2 is ANQGSEA. The CDR3 spans 12 residues. CDR3 region: CSARQGTYEHYF. The CDR3 DNA is TGCAGCGCACGACAGGGGACCTACGAGCACTACTTC.

The chain employs TRBV7-9 and TRBJ2-7; the D call may be TRBD1 or TRBD2 (5 bases each). Germline loops: CDR1 SEHNR, CDR2 FQNEAQ (reference sequence). Trimming shortened V by 1 base and J by 2 bases, and 15 bases separated the two germline ends. The CDR3 runs to 16 residues. CDR3 in DNA: TGTGCCAGCAGCTTAGTCGGACCGGGACCTGCCTACGAGCAGTACTTC. Residues: CASSLVGPGPAYEQYF.

The chain links TRBV20-1 to TRBJ1-4; D perhaps matches TRBD1 (5 bases). The CDR3 consists of 15 residues. The V gene lost 7 bases and the J gene lost 5 bases, with 20 bases spanning the gap. Germline loops: CDR1 DFQATT, CDR2 SNEGSKA (reference sequence). The DNA for the CDR3 is TGCAGTGTACGTCAGGGCGCCCGGGGGAATGAAAAACTGTTTTTT. This gives the protein CSVRQGARGNEKLFF.

This sequence joins TRBV4-1 and TRBJ1-2; D unresolved. CDR3 length: 15 amino acids. Germline V gives CDR1 MGHRA, CDR2 YSYEKL. The ends were cut back, 1 base at V and 3 bases at J, with 12 bases in the middle. The CDR3 nucleotides read TGCGCCAGCAGCCAAGCGTTGGACGGTGACTATGGCTACACCTTC. Amino acids: CASSQALDGDYGYTF.

The chain is built from TRBV29-1 and TRBJ2-2, with a weak D call TRBD1 (5 bases). Trimming removed 5 bases at V and 5 bases at J, with 12 bases between. The CDR3 contains 13 residues. Germline assignment: CDR1 SQVTM and CDR2 ANQGSEA. Here the CDR3 reads CSVPQGWTGELFF. DNA for the CDR3: TGCAGCGTTCCTCAGGGATGGACCGGGGAGCTGTTTTTT.